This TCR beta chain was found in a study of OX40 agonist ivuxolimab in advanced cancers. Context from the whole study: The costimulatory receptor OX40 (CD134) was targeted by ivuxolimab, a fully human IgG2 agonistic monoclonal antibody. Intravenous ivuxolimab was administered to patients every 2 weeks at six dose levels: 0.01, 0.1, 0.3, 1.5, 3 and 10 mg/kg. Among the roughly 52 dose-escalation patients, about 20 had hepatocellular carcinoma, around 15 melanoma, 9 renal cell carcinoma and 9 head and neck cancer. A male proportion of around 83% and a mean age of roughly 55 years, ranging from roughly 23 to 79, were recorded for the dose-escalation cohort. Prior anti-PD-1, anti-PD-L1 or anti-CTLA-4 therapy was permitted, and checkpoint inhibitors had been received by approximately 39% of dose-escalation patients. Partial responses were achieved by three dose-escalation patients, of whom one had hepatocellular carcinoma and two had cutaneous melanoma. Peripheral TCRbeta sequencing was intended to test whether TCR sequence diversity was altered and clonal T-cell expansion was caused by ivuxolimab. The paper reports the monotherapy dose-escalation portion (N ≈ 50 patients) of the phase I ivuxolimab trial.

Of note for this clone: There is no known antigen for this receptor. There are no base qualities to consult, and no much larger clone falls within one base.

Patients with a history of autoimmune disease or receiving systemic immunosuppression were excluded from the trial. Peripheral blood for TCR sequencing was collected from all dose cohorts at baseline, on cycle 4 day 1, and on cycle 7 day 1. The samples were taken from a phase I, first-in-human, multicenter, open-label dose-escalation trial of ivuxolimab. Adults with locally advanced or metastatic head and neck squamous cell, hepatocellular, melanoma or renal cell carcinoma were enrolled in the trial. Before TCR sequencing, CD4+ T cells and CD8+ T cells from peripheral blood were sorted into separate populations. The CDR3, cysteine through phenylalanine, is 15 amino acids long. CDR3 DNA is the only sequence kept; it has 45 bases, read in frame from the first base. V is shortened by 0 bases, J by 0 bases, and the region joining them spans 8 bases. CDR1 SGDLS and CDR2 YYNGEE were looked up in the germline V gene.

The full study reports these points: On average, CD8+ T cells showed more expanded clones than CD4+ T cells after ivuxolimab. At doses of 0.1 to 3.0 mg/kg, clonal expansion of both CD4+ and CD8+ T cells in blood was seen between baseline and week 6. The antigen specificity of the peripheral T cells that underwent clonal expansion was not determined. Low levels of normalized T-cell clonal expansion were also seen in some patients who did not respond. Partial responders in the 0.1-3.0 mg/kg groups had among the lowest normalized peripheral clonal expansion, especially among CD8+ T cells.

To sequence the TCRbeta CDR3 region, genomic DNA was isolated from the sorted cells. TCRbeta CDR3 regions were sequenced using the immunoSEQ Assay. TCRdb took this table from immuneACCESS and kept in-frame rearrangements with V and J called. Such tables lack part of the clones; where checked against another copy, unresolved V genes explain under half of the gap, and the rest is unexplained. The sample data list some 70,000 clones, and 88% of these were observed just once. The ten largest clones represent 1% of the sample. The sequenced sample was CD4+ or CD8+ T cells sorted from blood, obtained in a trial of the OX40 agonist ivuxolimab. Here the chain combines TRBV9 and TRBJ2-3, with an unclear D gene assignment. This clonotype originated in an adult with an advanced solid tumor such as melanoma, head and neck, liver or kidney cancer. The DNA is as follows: TGTGCCAGCAGCGTAGCGGGCGGCAGCACAGATACGCAGTATTTT. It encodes CASSVAGGSTDTQYF.